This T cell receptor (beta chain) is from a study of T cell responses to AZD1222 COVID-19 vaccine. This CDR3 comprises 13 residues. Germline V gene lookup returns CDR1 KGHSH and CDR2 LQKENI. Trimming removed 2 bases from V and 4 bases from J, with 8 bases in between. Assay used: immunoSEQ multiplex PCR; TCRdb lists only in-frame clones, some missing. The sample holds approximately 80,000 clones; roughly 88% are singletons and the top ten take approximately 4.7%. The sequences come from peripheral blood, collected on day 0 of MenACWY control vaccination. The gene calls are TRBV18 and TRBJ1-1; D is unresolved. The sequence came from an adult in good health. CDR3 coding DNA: TGTGCCAGCTCACCAGATTTCCCCACTGAAGCTTTCTTT. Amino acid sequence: CASSPDFPTEAFF.